The clone carrying this TCR beta chain was seen a handful of times. Its specificity is unknown. These data come from a study of T cell responses to AZD1222 COVID-19 vaccine. Regarding the study as a whole: Spike was spanned by vaccine-associated CD4 TCRs, which were dominant at 160-218 and 743-854. The study reported that nearly half of spike-specific TCRs target unmutated variant regions.

V lost 0 bases and J lost 8; bases outside the gene matches: 9. This CDR3 is built from 16 residues. Germline CDR1 and CDR2: LNHNV and YYDKDF (reference sequence). Here immunoSEQ multiplex PCR was the method, and the copy in TCRdb shows in-frame clones only, minus some. The table lists approximately 140,000 clones, around 89% of them singletons. The sequence derives from an adult in good health. The source was peripheral blood, collected on day 0 of AZD1222 vaccination. The chain links TRBV15 to TRBJ1-4, with 7 nucleotides matching TRBD1. The CDR3 bases are TGTGCCACCAGCAGAGACCGGACCGGGACAGACGAAAAACTGTTTTTT. Its translation: CATSRDRTGTDEKLFF.